What follows are 10 T cell receptor beta chains derived from one specimen sequenced in a study of blood T cell repertoires in COVID-19. Clones were sequenced by immunoSEQ multiplex PCR, and TCRdb holds only the in-frame ones, with some missing. The sample includes some 91,000 clones, roughly 72% of them seen just once. Sequenced sample: peripheral blood. The source of these receptors is a man between 70 and 80 years old with acute or convalescent COVID-19.

J is TRBJ2-7 and V is TRBV7-3; 8 bases line up with TRBD1. V trimming: 2 bases; J trimming: 7 bases; junction bases outside the gene matches: 7. This CDR3 spans 14 amino acids. The V gene's germline CDR1 is SGHTA and CDR2 FQGTGA. CDR3 nucleotide sequence: TGTGCCAGCAGCTTAGGGGCCAGGGGGCTTGAGCAGTACTTC. It translates to CASSLGARGLEQYF. Filled out from reference TRBV7-3 and TRBJ2-7, the complete variable domain reads GAGVSQTPSNKVTEKGKYVELRCDPISGHTALYWYRQSLGQGPEFLIYFQGTGAADDSGLPNDRFFAVRPEGSVSTLKIQRTERGDSAVYLCASSLGARGLEQYFGPGTRLTVT.

This clone came up once. The chain joins TRBV5-1 to TRBJ2-2; D not resolved. Germline V gives CDR1 SGHRS, CDR2 YFSETQ. This CDR3 is 16 amino acids long. V was shortened by 0 bases and J by 0 bases, with 9 bases between the two germline ends. DNA of the CDR3: TGCGCCAGCAGCTTGGCCCCAGAACCGAACACCGGGGAGCTGTTTTTT. Translated: CASSLAPEPNTGELFF.

This clone was seen more than once but under ten times. The chain links TRBV27 to TRBJ2-1, with TRBD1 matching over 10 bases. After removal of 7 bases from V and 8 bases from J, the junction contained 11 bases not matched to a gene. The germline CDR1 and CDR2 sequences are MNHEY and SMNVEV (reference sequence). The CDR3 covers 15 residues. The CDR3 spells CASNLGQGSFDEQFF. Here the CDR3 DNA reads TGTGCCAGCAACCTGGGACAGGGGAGTTTCGATGAGCAGTTCTTC.

This clone showed up just a few times. V is TRBV21-1 and J is TRBJ1-1; the table assigns TRBD1, which was not confirmed against the DNA. TRBV21-1 is marked as a pseudogene. The CDR3 extends over 17 amino acids. The DNA of the CDR3 is TGTGCCAGCAGCCCCGCGAGGACAGGCCTAGGTAGGACTGAAGCTTTCTTT. Its protein product is CASSPARTGLGRTEAFF.

In its sample, this clone was seen once. CDR3 bases: TGTGCCAGCAGCTCCCTAGCGGGACCTGGGAATGAGCAGTTCTTC. Residues: CASSSLAGPGNEQFF. The chain is built from TRBV5-4 and TRBJ2-1, with 9 bases aligning to TRBD2. The CDR3 covers 15 residues. Germline CDR1 is SGHNT and CDR2 is YYREEE (reference sequence). J was trimmed by 7 bases and V by 3 bases; bases with no gene match: 8.

The chain carries TRBV13 and TRBJ2-6; the D gene is possibly TRBD1 (5 bases). The germline V gene encodes CDR1 PRHDT and CDR2 FYEKMQ (reference sequence). The ends were cut back, 4 bases at V and 4 bases at J, with 14 bases in the middle. The CDR3 length is 16 residues. In nucleotides, the CDR3 is TGTGCCAGCAGCTCCAGACAGCTTCTAGGGGCCAACGTCCTGACTTTC. It is translated as CASSSRQLLGANVLTF. Variable domain in full (rest from reference TRBV13 and TRBJ2-6): AAGVIQSPRHLIKEKRETATLKCYPIPRHDTVYWYQQGPGQDPQFLISFYEKMQSDKGSIPDRFSAQQFSDYHSELNMSSLELGDSALYFCASSSRQLLGANVLTFGAGSRLTVL.

V gene TRBV18 combines with J gene TRBJ2-1, with 7 nucleotides matching TRBD2. The ends lost 2 bases at V and 11 bases at J; junction bases unmatched: 12. The germline CDR1 and CDR2 sequences are KGHSH and LQKENI. CDR3 length equals 15 residues. The CDR3 sequence: CASSPSLADLGKQFF. For the CDR3, the DNA is TGTGCCAGCTCACCAAGCCTAGCGGACCTGGGAAAGCAGTTCTTC.

This clone has only a few counts. The chain combines TRBV28 with TRBJ1-2, with D perhaps TRBD1 (5 bases). Trimming took 7 bases from V and 2 from J, leaving 17 bases between them. This CDR3 comprises 15 residues. Germline V gene sequence: CDR1 MDHEN, CDR2 SYDVKM. The CDR3: CASTFRDRANYGYTF. The CDR3 DNA reads TGTGCCAGCACTTTCCGTGACAGAGCCAACTATGGCTACACCTTC.

This clone is a singleton in its sample. V and J are TRBV5-4 and TRBJ2-5, with D maybe TRBD1 (5 bases). CDR3 size: 12 residues. CDR1 and CDR2 (germline): SGHNT, YYREEE (reference sequence). Trimming took 7 bases from V and 2 from J, leaving 9 bases between them. CDR3 region: CASAGIQETQYF. The CDR3 bases are TGTGCCAGCGCAGGGATTCAAGAGACCCAGTACTTC.

V is TRBV12-3 or TRBV12-4 and J is TRBJ2-7; D remains ambiguous. This CDR3 is 11 amino acids long. V gave up 3 bases and J gave up 7 bases, with 7 bases separating them. CDR3 sequence reads: CASSFAEEQYF. The CDR3 bases are TGTGCCAGCAGTTTTGCCGAGGAGCAGTACTTC.